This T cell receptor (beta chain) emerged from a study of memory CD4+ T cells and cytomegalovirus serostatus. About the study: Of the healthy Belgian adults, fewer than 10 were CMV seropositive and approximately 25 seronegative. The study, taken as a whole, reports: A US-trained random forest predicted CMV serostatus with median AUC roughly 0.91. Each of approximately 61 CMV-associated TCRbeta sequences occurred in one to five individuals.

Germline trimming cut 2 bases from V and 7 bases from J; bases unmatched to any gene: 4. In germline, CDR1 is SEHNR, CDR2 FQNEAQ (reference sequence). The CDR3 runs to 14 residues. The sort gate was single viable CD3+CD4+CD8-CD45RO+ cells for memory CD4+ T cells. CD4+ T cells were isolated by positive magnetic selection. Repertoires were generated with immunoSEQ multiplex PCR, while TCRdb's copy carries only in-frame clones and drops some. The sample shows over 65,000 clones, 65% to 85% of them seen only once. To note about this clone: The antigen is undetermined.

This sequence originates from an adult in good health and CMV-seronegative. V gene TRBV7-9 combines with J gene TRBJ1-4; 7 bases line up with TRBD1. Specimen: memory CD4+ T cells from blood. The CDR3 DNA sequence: TGTGCCAGCAGCTTAAATCGGGACAGTGAAAAACTGTTTTTT. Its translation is CASSLNRDSEKLFF.